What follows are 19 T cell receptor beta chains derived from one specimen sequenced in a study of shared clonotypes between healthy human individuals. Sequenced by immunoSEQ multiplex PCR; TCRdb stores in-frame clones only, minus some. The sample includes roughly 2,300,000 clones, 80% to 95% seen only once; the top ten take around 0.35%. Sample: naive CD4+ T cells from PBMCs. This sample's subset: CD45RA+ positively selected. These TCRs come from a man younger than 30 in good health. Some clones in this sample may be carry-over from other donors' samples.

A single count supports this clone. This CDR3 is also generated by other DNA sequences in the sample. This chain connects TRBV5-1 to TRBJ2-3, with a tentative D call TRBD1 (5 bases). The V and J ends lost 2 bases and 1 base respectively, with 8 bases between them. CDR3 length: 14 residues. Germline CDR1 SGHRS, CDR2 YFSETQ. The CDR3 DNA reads TGCGCCAGCAGCTTCCTGACAGGCACAGATACGCAGTATTTT. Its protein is CASSFLTGTDTQYF.

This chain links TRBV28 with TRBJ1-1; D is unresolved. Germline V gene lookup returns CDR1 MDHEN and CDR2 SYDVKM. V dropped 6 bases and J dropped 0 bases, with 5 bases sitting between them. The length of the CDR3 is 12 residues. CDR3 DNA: TGTGCCAGCAGACCCCTGAACACTGAAGCTTTCTTT. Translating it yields CASRPLNTEAFF.

CDR3 in DNA: TGTGCCAGCACCCTACTCCCCACAGATACGCAGTATTTT. Amino acid sequence: CASTLLPTDTQYF. J is TRBJ2-3 and V is TRBV2; unclear D gene. The CDR3 is 13 amino acids. V lost 7 bases to trimming and J lost 2 bases, with 10 bases between them. Per the germline V gene, CDR1 is SNHLY and CDR2 is FYNNEI.

The CDR3 region is CASSLLQGESWTFF. The CDR3 region has the DNA TGTGCCAGCAGCTTACTTCAGGGGGAGAGTTGGACTTTCTTT. The chain links TRBV7-8 to TRBJ1-1; 7 nucleotides line up with TRBD1. J was trimmed by 12 bases and V by 2 bases; bases with no gene match: 12. Germline V gene data show CDR1 as SGHVS and CDR2 as FQNEAQ. This CDR3 has 14 residues.

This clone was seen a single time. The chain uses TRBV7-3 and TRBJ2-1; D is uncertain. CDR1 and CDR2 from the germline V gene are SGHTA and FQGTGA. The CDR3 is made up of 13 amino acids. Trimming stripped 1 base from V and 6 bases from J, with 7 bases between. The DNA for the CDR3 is TGTGCCAGCAGCTTAATAGGGCCCAATGAGCAGTTCTTC. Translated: CASSLIGPNEQFF.

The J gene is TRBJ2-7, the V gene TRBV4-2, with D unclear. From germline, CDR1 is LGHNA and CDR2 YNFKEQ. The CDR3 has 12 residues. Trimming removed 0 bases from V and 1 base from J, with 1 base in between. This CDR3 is CASSQESYEQYF. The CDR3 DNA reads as TGTGCCAGCAGCCAAGAGTCCTACGAGCAGTACTTC.

For the CDR3, the DNA is TGTGCCAGCTCACCCGTCTACAATGAGCAGTTCTTC. It translates to CASSPVYNEQFF. This chain links TRBV18 with TRBJ2-1; D is unclear. CDR3 length: 12 amino acids. V lost 3 bases to trimming and J lost 3 bases, with 3 bases between them. The V gene's germline CDR1 is KGHSH and CDR2 LQKENI.

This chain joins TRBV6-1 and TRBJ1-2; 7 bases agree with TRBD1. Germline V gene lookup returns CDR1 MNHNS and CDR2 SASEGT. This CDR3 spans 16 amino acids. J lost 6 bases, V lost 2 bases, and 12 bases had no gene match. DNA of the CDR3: TGTGCCAGCAGTGAACCAGGGACAGTTGGCCTACATGGCTACACCTTC. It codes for CASSEPGTVGLHGYTF.

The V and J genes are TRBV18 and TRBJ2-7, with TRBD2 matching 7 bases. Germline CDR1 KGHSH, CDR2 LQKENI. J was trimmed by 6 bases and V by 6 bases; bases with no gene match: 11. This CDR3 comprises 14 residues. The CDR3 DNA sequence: TGTGCCAGCTCCCCCGGCGGCGGGAGCGGCGAGCAGTACTTC. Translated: CASSPGGGSGEQYF.

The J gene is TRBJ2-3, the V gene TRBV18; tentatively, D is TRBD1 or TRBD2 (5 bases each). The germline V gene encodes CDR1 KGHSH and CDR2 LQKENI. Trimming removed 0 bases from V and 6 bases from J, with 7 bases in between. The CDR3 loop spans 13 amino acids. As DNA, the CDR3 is TGTGCCAGCTCACCACCGGGGGAGGATACGCAGTATTTT. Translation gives CASSPPGEDTQYF.

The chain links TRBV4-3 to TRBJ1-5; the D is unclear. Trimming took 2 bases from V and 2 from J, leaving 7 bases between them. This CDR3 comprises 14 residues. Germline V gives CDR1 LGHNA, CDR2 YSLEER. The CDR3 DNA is TGCGCCAGCAGCCAAAACACGGGCAATCAGCCCCAGCATTTT. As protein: CASSQNTGNQPQHF.

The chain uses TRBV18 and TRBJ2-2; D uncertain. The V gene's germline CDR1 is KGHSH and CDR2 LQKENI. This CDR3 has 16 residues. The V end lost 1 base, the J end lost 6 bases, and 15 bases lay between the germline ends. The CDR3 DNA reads TGTGCCAGCTCACCACAGAGGCCTCGAGTGGCCGGGGAGCTGTTTTTT. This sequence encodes CASSPQRPRVAGELFF. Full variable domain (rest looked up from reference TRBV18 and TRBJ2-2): NAGVMQNPRHLVRRRGQEARLRCSPMKGHSHVYWYRQLPEEGLKFMVYLQKENIIDESGMPKERFSAEFPKEGPSILRIQQVVRGDSAAYFCASSPQRPRVAGELFFGEGSRLTVL.

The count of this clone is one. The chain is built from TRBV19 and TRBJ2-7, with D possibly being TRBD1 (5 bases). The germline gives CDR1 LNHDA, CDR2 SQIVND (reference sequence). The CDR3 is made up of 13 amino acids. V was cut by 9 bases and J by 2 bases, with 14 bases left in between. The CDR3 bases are TGTGCCAGAGGGGTCCAATTTCCCTACGAGCAGTACTTC. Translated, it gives CARGVQFPYEQYF.

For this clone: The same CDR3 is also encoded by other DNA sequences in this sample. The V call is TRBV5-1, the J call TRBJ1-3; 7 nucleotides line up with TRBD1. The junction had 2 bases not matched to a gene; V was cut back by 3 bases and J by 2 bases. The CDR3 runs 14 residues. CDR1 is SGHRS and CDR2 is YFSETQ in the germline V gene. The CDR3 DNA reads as TGCGCCAGCAGCTCCGGGACAGCTGGAAACACCATATATTTT. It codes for CASSSGTAGNTIYF.

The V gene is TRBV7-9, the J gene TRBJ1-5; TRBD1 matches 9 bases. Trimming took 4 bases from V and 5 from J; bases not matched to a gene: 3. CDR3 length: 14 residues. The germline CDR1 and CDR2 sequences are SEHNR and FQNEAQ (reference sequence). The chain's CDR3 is CASSWGQGDQPQHF. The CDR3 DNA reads TGTGCCAGCAGCTGGGGACAGGGTGATCAGCCCCAGCATTTT.

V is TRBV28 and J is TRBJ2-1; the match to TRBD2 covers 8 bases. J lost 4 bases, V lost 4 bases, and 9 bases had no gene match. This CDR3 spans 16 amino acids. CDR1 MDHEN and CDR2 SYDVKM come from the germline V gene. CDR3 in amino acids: CASSSTLAGHYNEQFF. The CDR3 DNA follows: TGTGCCAGCAGTTCTACCCTAGCGGGTCATTACAATGAGCAGTTCTTC. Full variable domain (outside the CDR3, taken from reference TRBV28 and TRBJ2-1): DVKVTQSSRYLVKRTGEKVFLECVQDMDHENMFWYRQDPGLGLRLIYFSYDVKMKEKGDIPEGYSVSREKKERFSLILESASTNQTSMYLCASSSTLAGHYNEQFFGPGTRLTVL.

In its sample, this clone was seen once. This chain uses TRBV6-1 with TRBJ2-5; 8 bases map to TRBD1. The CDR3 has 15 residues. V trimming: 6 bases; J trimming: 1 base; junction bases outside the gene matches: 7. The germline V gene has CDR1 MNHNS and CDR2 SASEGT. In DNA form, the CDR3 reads TGTGCCAGCAGACCTGGACAGGGAACCCAAGAGACCCAGTACTTC. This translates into CASRPGQGTQETQYF.

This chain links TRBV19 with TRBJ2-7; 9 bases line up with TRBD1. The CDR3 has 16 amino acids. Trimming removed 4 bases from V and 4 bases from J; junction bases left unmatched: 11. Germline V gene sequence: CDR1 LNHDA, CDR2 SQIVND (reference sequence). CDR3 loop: CASSTPGTGSGYEQYF. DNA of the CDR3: TGTGCCAGTAGTACCCCCGGGACAGGGTCGGGGTACGAGCAGTACTTC.

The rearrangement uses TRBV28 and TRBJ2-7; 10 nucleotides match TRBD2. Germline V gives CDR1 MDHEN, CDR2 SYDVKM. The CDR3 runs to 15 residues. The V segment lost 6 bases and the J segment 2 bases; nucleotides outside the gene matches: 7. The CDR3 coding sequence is TGTGCCAGCAGACCTAGCGGGAGTCCAACCTACGAGCAGTACTTC. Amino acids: CASRPSGSPTYEQYF.